Below, 21 T cell receptor beta chains from the same sample are listed, as sequenced in a study of CD8 T cells in Susac syndrome (dated by TCRdb to about 2019). Library preparation employed the immunoSEQ multiplex PCR assay. RNA was extracted using the RNeasy kit, and roughly 0.5 to 1 microgram was reverse transcribed with random hexamers. TCRdb passed the public sequencing reads through fastp at Q25 and MiXCR, retaining productive beta sequences. Identical CDR3 protein sequences are pooled into one entry, listed with their most common genes and DNA. The sample table lists 95,000 to 150,000 distinct CDR3 sequences, around 94% of them with a count of one. The top ten clones comprise about 0.28% of the sample. The sequenced sample consisted of CD8+ T cells from PBMCs. These receptors all come from a human donor with Susac syndrome.

The J gene is TRBJ2-5, the V gene TRBV9, with TRBD2 identical over 7 bases. Germline CDR1 and CDR2: SGDLS and YYNGEE. The CDR3 is 13 residues long. V shed 7 bases and J 2 bases; nucleotides not matched to a gene: 5. Here the CDR3 reads CASGGSGQETQYF. DNA for the CDR3: TGTGCCAGCGGTGGTAGCGGGCAAGAGACCCAGTACTTC.

This rearrangement joins TRBV5-6 to TRBJ2-7, with D hard to call. Germline CDR1 and CDR2: SGHDT and YYEEEE. This CDR3 comprises 13 residues. V was clipped by 4 bases and J by 2 bases, with 10 bases between them. CDR3 nucleotides: TGTGCCAGCAGCAGGGATCGCACCTACGAGCAGTACTTC. Translating gives CASSRDRTYEQYF.

The rearrangement joins TRBV5-6 to TRBJ1-5; D is ambiguous. Germline CDR1 is SGHDT and CDR2 is YYEEEE. Trimming stripped 4 bases from V and 6 bases from J, with 8 bases between. The CDR3 sequence is 12 residues long. The CDR3 nucleotides are TGTGCCAGCAGCAATGTTAGTCAGCCCCAGCATTTT. Translated: CASSNVSQPQHF.

The V gene is TRBV7-9, the J gene TRBJ2-7, with a weak D call TRBD2 (5 bases). CDR3 length: 14 amino acids. Trimming removed 4 bases from V and 0 bases from J, with 10 bases in between. The germline V gene encodes CDR1 SEHNR and CDR2 FQNEAQ (reference sequence). In DNA form, the CDR3 reads TGTGCCAGCAGCTCGACGGGAAGCTCCTACGAGCAGTACTTC. It is translated as CASSSTGSSYEQYF.

The chain couples TRBV2 to TRBJ2-7, with D perhaps matching TRBD2 (6 bases). Germline values: CDR1 SNHLY, CDR2 FYNNEI. The CDR3 is made up of 13 amino acids. The V end lost 11 bases, the J end lost 0 bases, and 14 bases lay between the germline ends. The CDR3 DNA sequence: TGTGCCGGCCGCGGGGCAAGCTCCTACGAGCAGTACTTC. This gives the protein CAGRGASSYEQYF. The full variable domain, its missing parts supplied by reference TRBV2 and TRBJ2-7, is EPEVTQTPSHQVTQMGQEVILRCVPISNHLYFYWYRQILGQKVEFLVSFYNNEISEKSEIFDDQFSVERPDGSNFTLKIRSTKLEDSAMYFCAGRGASSYEQYFGPGTRLTVT.

The chain uses TRBV15 and TRBJ2-1; D remains unclear. Germline V CDR1 and CDR2: LNHNV, YYDKDF (reference sequence). V shed 0 bases and J shed 8 bases, with 8 bases lying between them. This CDR3 is built from 13 residues. The CDR3 sequence: CATSRDPQDEQFF. CDR3 coding DNA: TGTGCCACCAGCAGAGATCCCCAGGATGAGCAGTTCTTC.

The CDR3 loop is CSVEGRETYEQYF. The CDR3 nucleotides read TGCAGCGTTGAGGGGCGAGAAACCTACGAGCAGTACTTC. This sequence joins TRBV29-1 and TRBJ2-7; a weak D match, TRBD1 (5 bases). The germline gives CDR1 SQVTM, CDR2 ANQGSEA. Trimming left V 3 bases short and J 2 bases short, with 11 bases between. This CDR3 is 13 amino acids long.

This chain uses TRBV7-9 with TRBJ2-7; D may be TRBD1 (6 bases). Trimming took off 7 bases at V and 5 bases at J, with 21 bases between the two ends. Germline CDR1 and CDR2: SEHNR and FQNEAQ (reference sequence). This CDR3 has 15 residues. The CDR3, as DNA: TGTGCCAGCACAGGGGATACAGAGATTGGGAACGAGCAGTACTTC. This codes for CASTGDTEIGNEQYF. The complete variable domain, with remaining parts taken from reference TRBV7-9 and TRBJ2-7, reads DTGVSQNPRHKITKRGQNVTFRCDPISEHNRLYWYRQTLGQGPEFLTYFQNEAQLEKSRLLSDRFSAERPKGSFSTLEIQRTEQGDSAMYLCASTGDTEIGNEQYFGPGTRLTVT.

This clonotype was seen only once. The chain joins TRBV29-1 to TRBJ2-6; 7 nucleotides match TRBD1. V trimming: 3 bases; J trimming: 0 bases; junction bases outside the gene matches: 2. Per the germline V gene, CDR1 is SQVTM and CDR2 is ANQGSEA. The CDR3 length is 15 residues. The CDR3 loop reads CSVEGDSSGANVLTF. The CDR3 region has the DNA TGCAGCGTTGAGGGGGACAGCTCTGGGGCCAACGTCCTGACTTTC.

This CDR3 is CAWSGRDRAYEQYF. CDR3 sequence (DNA): TGTGCCTGGAGTGGCCGGGACAGGGCCTACGAGCAGTACTTC. The chain combines TRBV30 with TRBJ2-7; 9 bases are shared with TRBD1. The germline gives CDR1 GTSNPN, CDR2 SVGIG (reference sequence). V was clipped by 1 base and J by 2 bases; unmatched bases: 3. The CDR3 is 14 residues long. The entire variable domain, with the rest obtained from reference TRBV30 and TRBJ2-7, is as follows: SQTIHQWPATLVQPVGSPLSLECTVEGTSNPNLYWYRQAAGRGLQLLFYSVGIGQISSEVPQNLSASRPQDRQFILSSKKLLLSDSGFYLCAWSGRDRAYEQYFGPGTRLTVT.

The rearrangement joins TRBV2 to TRBJ2-7; D is tentatively TRBD1 or TRBD2 (5 bases each). V dropped 3 bases and J dropped 1 base, with 13 bases sitting between them. The CDR3 runs to 15 residues. CDR1 is SNHLY and CDR2 is FYNNEI in the germline V gene. CDR3 nucleotides: TGTGCCAGCAGTGACAGTGACTGGGGGTCCTACGAGCAGTACTTC. The encoded protein is CASSDSDWGSYEQYF.

The chain is built from TRBV4-1 and TRBJ1-4, with 7 bases fitting TRBD1. Trimming took 5 bases from V and 7 from J; bases not matched to a gene: 10. This CDR3 contains 15 residues. Germline CDR1 and CDR2: MGHRA and YSYEKL. CDR3: CASSDKTGIGEKLFF. DNA of the CDR3: TGCGCCAGCAGCGACAAGACAGGGATCGGTGAAAAACTGTTTTTT.

V usage is TRBV6-1 and J usage is TRBJ1-2; 7 nucleotides line up with TRBD1. The CDR3 loop spans 16 amino acids. Germline assignment: CDR1 MNHNS and CDR2 SASEGT. V trimming: 8 bases; J trimming: 5 bases; junction bases outside the gene matches: 17. The CDR3 DNA reads TGTGCCAGCGGTCCCCAGGGGGGGATGATAATATATGGCTACACCTTC. It translates to CASGPQGGMIIYGYTF.

The CDR3, as DNA: TGCAGTGCTAGTGGGACGGGCTACTCCTACGAGCAGTACTTC. This encodes CSASGTGYSYEQYF. The rearrangement uses TRBV20-1 and TRBJ2-7; D could derive from TRBD1 or TRBD2 (5 bases each). V was trimmed by 3 bases and J by 0 bases, leaving 12 bases between them. CDR3 length: 14 residues. Germline CDR1 and CDR2: DFQATT and SNEGSKA (reference sequence).

V is TRBV7-9 and J is TRBJ1-2; D unresolved. The CDR3 has 11 residues. Germline CDR1 is SEHNR and CDR2 is FQNEAQ (reference sequence). V gave up 1 base and J gave up 10 bases, with 7 bases separating them. CDR3 sequence (DNA): TGTGCCAGCAGCTTAGGGCGTGACTACACCTTC. It codes for CASSLGRDYTF.

This clonotype showed up just once. The chain links TRBV3-1 to TRBJ2-7, with a weak D call TRBD2 (6 bases). The germline gives CDR1 LGHDT, CDR2 YNNKEL (reference sequence). Trimming cost V 7 bases and J 0 bases, with 13 bases left between them. The CDR3 consists of 14 residues. CDR3 protein: CASTNGLSSYEQYF. CDR3 nucleotides: TGTGCCAGCACAAATGGACTATCCTCCTACGAGCAGTACTTC.

V gene TRBV6-6 combines with J gene TRBJ1-2; 7 bases are a match to TRBD1. J was trimmed by 2 bases and V by 6 bases; bases with no gene match: 3. The CDR3 sequence is 13 residues long. Germline V gene sequence: CDR1 MNHNY, CDR2 SVGAGI (reference sequence). The CDR3 DNA sequence: TGTGCCAGCAGAACAGGGGAGAACTATGGCTACACCTTC. This translates into CASRTGENYGYTF.

This clonotype was found once. The genes are TRBV7-8 and TRBJ2-3; D may be TRBD2 (5 bases). Germline CDR1 and CDR2: SGHVS and FQNEAQ. The CDR3 contains 14 residues. The V gene lost 3 bases and the J gene lost 4 bases, with 11 bases spanning the gap. The CDR3 protein is CASSFEASPDTQYF. In DNA form, the CDR3 reads TGTGCCAGCAGCTTCGAGGCTAGCCCAGATACGCAGTATTTT.

V gene TRBV7-8 combines with J gene TRBJ2-4; TRBD2 agrees at 9 bases. Trimming took 2 bases from V and 5 from J; bases not matched to a gene: 10. CDR3 length equals 17 residues. Germline lookup yields CDR1 SGHVS and CDR2 FQNEAQ. In nucleotides, the CDR3 is TGTGCCAGCAGCTTATCTGGAGTAGCGGGGGTAGAAAACATTCAGTACTTC. This codes for CASSLSGVAGVENIQYF.

The chain uses TRBV4-3 and TRBJ1-5; weak D call: TRBD1 (6 bases). The germline CDR1 and CDR2 sequences are LGHNA and YSLEER. This CDR3 is 16 amino acids long. V shed 0 bases and J shed 8 bases, with 17 bases lying between them. The CDR3 DNA follows: TGCGCCAGCAGCCAAGATCACCTCACAGGGCTGGAGCCCCAGCATTTT. Amino acid sequence: CASSQDHLTGLEPQHF.

V usage is TRBV14 and J usage is TRBJ2-5, with TRBD2 identical over 10 bases. V dropped 2 bases and J dropped 3; count of bases not matched to a gene: 6. The V gene's germline CDR1 is SGHDN and CDR2 FVKESK. The CDR3 is 16 amino acids. The CDR3 coding sequence is TGTGCCAGCAGCCAATCGAGCGGGGGGGCAAAAGAGACCCAGTACTTC. It codes for CASSQSSGGAKETQYF.